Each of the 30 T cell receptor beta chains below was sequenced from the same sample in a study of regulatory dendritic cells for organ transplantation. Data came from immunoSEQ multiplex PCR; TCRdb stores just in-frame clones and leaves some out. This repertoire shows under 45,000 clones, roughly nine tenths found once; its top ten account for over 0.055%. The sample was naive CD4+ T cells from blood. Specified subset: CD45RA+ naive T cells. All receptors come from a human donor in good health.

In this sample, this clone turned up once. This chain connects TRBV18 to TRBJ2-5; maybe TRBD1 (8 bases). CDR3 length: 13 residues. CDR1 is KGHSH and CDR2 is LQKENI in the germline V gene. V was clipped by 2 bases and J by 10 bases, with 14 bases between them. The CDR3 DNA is TGTGCCAGCTCACCAAGCGGGACAGGCGGCCAGTACTTC. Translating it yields CASSPSGTGGQYF.

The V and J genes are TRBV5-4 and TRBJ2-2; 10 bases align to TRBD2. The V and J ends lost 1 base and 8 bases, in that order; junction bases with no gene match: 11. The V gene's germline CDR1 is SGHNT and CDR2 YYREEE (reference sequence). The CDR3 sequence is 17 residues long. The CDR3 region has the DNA TGTGCCAGCAGCTTGTCCGTACTAGCGGGATCCTTAGGGGAGCTGTTTTTT. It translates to CASSLSVLAGSLGELFF.

The CDR3 region has the DNA TGTGCCAGCAGCCAGGGGGACAAGAGCACAGATACGCAGTATTTT. The encoded protein is CASSQGDKSTDTQYF. This chain connects TRBV4-2 to TRBJ2-3, with D possibly TRBD1 on 6 matching bases. CDR1 is LGHNA, CDR2 YNFKEQ, per germline. V dropped 3 bases and J dropped 0 bases, with 10 bases sitting between them. This CDR3 region has 15 residues.

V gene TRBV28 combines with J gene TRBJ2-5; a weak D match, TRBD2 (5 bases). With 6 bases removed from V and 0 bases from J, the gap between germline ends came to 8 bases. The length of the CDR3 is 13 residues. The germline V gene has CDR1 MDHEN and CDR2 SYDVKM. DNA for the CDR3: TGTGCCAGCAGCCCCGGGGACCAAGAGACCCAGTACTTC. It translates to CASSPGDQETQYF.

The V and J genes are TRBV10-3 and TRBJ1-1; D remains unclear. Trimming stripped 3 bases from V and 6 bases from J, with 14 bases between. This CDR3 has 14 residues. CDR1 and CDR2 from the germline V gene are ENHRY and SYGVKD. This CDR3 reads CAISEQTGFAEAFF. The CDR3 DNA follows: TGTGCCATCAGTGAACAGACGGGATTTGCTGAAGCTTTCTTT.

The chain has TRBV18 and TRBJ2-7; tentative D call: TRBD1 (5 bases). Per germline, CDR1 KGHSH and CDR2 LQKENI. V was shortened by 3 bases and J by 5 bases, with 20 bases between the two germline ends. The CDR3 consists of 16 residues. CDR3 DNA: TGTGCCAGCTCACCCATTACGTCAGGGATTGCGGACGAGCAGTACTTC. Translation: CASSPITSGIADEQYF. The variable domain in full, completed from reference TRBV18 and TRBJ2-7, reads NAGVMQNPRHLVRRRGQEARLRCSPMKGHSHVYWYRQLPEEGLKFMVYLQKENIIDESGMPKERFSAEFPKEGPSILRIQQVVRGDSAAYFCASSPITSGIADEQYFGPGTRLTVT.

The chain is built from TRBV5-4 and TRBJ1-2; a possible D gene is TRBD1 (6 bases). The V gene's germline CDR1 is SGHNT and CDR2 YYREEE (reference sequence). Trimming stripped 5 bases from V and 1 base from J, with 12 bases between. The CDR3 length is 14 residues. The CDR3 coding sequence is TGTGCCAGCAGTTTAGGACAGTTTAACTATGGCTACACCTTC. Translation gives CASSLGQFNYGYTF.

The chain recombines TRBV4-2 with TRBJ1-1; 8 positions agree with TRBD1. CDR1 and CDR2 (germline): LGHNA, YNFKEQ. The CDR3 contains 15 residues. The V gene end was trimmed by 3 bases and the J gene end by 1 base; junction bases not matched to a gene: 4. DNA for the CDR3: TGTGCCAGCAGCCAGGACAGGGTGAGGAACACTGAAGCTTTCTTT. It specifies CASSQDRVRNTEAFF.

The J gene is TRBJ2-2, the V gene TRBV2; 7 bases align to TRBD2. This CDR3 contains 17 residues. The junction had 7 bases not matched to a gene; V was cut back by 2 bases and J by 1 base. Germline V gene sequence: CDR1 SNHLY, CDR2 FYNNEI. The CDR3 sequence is CASSEFQRDLNTGELFF. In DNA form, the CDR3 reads TGTGCCAGCAGTGAATTTCAGCGGGATCTGAACACCGGGGAGCTGTTTTTT.

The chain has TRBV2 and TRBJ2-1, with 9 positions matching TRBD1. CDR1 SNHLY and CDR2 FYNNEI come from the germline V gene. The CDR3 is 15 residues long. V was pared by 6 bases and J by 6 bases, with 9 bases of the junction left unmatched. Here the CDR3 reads CASSHRDRVGNEQFF. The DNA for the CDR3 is TGTGCCAGCAGCCACCGGGACAGGGTTGGCAATGAGCAGTTCTTC.

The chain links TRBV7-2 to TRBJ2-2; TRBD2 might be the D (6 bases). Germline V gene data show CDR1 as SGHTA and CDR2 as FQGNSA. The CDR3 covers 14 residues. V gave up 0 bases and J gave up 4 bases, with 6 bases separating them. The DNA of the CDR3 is TGTGCCAGCAGCTTAGCGCGGGGCACCGGGGAGCTGTTTTTT. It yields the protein CASSLARGTGELFF.

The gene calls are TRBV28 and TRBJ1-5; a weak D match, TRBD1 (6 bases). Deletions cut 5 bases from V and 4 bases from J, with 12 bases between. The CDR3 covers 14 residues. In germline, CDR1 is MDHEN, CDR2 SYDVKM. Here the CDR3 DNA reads TGTGCCAGCAGTATACAGGGTTGGAATCAGCCCCAGCATTTT. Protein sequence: CASSIQGWNQPQHF. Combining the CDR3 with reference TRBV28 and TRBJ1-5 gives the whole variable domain DVKVTQSSRYLVKRTGEKVFLECVQDMDHENMFWYRQDPGLGLRLIYFSYDVKMKEKGDIPEGYSVSREKKERFSLILESASTNQTSMYLCASSIQGWNQPQHFGDGTRLSIL.

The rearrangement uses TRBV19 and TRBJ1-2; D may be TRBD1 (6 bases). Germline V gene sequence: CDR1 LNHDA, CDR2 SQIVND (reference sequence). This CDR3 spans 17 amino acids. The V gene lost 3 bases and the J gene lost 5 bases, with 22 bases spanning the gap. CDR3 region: CASSIFQGQSTRYGYTF. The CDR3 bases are TGTGCCAGTAGTATTTTTCAGGGGCAGAGCACTCGGTATGGCTACACCTTC.

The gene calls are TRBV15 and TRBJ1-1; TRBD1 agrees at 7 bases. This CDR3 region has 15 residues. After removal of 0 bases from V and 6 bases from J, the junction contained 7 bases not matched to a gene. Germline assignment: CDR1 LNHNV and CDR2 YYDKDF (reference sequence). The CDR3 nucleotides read TGTGCCACCAGCAGAGAAACCGGGACAGCCGCTGAAGCTTTCTTT. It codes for CATSRETGTAAEAFF. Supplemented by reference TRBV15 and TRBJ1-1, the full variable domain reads DAMVIQNPRYQVTQFGKPVTLSCSQTLNHNVMYWYQQKSSQAPKLLFHYYDKDFNNEADTPDNFQSRRPNTSFCFLDIRSPGLGDTAMYLCATSRETGTAAEAFFGQGTRLTVV.

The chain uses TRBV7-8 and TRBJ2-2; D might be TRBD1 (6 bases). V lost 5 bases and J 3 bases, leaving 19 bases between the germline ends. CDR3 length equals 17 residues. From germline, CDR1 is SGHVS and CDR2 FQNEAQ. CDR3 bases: TGTGCCAGCAGCCCAGGAGTGGGGGCGTTTTACACCGGGGAGCTGTTTTTT. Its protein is CASSPGVGAFYTGELFF.

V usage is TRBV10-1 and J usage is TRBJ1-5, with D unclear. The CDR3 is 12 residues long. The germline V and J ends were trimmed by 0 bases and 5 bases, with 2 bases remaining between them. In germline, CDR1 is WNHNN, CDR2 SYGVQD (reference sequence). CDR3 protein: CASSESDQPQHF. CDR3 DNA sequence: TGCGCCAGCAGTGAGTCCGATCAGCCCCAGCATTTT.

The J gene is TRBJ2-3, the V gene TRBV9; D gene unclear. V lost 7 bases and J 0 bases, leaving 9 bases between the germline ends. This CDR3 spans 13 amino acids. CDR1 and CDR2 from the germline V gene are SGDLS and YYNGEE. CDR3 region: CASGSTSTDTQYF. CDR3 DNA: TGTGCCAGCGGTTCGACTAGCACAGATACGCAGTATTTT.

For the CDR3, the DNA is TGTGCCAGCAGTTACTCGGGCAGCTCCTACAATGAGCAGTTCTTC. This sequence encodes CASSYSGSSYNEQFF. The chain links TRBV6-6 to TRBJ2-1, with D unresolved. The CDR3 is made up of 15 amino acids. V was trimmed by 0 bases and J by 0 bases, leaving 6 bases between them. Looked up from germline, CDR1 is MNHNY and CDR2 is SVGAGI (reference sequence).

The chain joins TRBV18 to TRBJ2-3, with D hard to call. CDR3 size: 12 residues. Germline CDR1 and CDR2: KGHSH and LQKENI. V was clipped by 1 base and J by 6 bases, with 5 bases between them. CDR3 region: CASSPRADTQYF. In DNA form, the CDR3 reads TGTGCCAGCTCACCACGAGCGGATACGCAGTATTTT.

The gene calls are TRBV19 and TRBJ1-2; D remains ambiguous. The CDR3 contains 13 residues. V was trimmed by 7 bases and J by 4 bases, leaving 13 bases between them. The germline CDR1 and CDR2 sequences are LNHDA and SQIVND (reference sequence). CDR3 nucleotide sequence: TGTGCCAGTATGGAAGGACTAATCTATGGCTACACCTTC. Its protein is CASMEGLIYGYTF. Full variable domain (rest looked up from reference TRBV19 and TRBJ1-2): DGGITQSPKYLFRKEGQNVTLSCEQNLNHDAMYWYRQDPGQGLRLIYYSQIVNDFQKGDIAEGYSVSREKKESFPLTVTSAQKNPTAFYLCASMEGLIYGYTFGSGTRLTVV.

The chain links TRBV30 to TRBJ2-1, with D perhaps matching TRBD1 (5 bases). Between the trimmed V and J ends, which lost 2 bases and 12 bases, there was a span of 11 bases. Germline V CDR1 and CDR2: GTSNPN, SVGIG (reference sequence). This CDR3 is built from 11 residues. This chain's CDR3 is CAWSYRTWQFF. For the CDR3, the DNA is TGTGCCTGGAGTTACCGGACATGGCAGTTCTTC. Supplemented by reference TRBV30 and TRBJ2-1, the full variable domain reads SQTIHQWPATLVQPVGSPLSLECTVEGTSNPNLYWYRQAAGRGLQLLFYSVGIGQISSEVPQNLSASRPQDRQFILSSKKLLLSDSGFYLCAWSYRTWQFFGPGTRLTVL.

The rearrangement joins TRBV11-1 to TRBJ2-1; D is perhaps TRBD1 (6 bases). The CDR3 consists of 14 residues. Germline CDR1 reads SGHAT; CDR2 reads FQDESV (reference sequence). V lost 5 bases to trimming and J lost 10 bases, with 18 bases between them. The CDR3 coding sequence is TGTGCCAGCAGCATTAGAAGGGACAACCTCGAGCAGTTCTTC. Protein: CASSIRRDNLEQFF.

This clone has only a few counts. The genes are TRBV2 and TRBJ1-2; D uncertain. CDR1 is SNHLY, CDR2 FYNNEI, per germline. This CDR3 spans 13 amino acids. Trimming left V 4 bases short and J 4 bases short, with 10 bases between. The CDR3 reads CASSGPGPYGYTF. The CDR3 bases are TGTGCCAGCAGTGGACCCGGACCCTATGGCTACACCTTC.

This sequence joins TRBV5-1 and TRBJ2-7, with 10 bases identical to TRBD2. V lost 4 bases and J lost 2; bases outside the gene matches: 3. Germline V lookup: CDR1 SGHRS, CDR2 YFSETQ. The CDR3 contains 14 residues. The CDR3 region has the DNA TGCGCCAGCAGCAGGACTAGCGGAACCTACGAGCAGTACTTC. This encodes CASSRTSGTYEQYF.

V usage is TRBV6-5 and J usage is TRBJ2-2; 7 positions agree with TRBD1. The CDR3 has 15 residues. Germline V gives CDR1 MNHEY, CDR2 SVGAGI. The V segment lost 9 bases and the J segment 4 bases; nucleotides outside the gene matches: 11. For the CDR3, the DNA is TGTGCCAGTTCCCGACAGGGCTATGCCACCGGGGAGCTGTTTTTT. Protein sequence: CASSRQGYATGELFF.

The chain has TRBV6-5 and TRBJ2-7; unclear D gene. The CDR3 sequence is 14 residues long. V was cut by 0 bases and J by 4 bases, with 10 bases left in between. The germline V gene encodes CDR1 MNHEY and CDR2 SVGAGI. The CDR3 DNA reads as TGTGCCAGCAGTTACTCCCGGGTGTGGTACGAGCAGTACTTC. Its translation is CASSYSRVWYEQYF.

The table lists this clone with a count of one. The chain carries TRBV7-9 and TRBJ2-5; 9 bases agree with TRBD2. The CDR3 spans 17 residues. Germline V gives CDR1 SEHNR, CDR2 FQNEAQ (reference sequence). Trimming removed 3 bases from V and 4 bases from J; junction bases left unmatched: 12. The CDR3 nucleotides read TGTGCCAGCAGCTTCAATACTATACTAGCGGGTGGAGAGACCCAGTACTTC. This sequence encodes CASSFNTILAGGETQYF.

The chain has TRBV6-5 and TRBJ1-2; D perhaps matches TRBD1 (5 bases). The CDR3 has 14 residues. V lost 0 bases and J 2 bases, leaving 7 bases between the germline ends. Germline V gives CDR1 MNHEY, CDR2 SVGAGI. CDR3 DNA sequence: TGTGCCAGCAGTTACTCACGACAGAACTATGGCTACACCTTC. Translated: CASSYSRQNYGYTF.

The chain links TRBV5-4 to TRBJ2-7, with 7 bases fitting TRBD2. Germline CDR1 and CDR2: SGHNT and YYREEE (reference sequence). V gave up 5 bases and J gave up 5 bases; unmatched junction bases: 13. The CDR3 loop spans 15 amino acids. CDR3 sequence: CASRSSRTRSDEQYF. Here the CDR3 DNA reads TGTGCCAGCAGATCAAGCCGGACTAGATCTGACGAGCAGTACTTC.

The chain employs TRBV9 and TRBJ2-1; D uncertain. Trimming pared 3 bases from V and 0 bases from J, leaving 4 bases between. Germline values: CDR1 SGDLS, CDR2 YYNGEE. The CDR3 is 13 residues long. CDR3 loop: CASSEGSYNEQFF. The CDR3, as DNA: TGTGCCAGCAGCGAGGGCTCCTACAATGAGCAGTTCTTC.